This TCR beta chain was found in a study of cytomegalovirus exposure and HLA in healthy donors. Study as a whole: Earlier, 100 million or so unique TCR beta sequences were recovered from roughly 170 million T cells by an analysis.

As concerns this clone: What it binds is unknown.

PCR involved 60 Vbeta and 13 Jbeta primers. Here immunoSEQ multiplex PCR was the method, and the copy in TCRdb shows in-frame clones only, minus some. Of some 78,000 clones detected, nearly 80% appear once; the ten largest clones hold roughly 25%. Study-level findings and limits: Common viral pathogens were later found to be apparently linked to several of the most significant clusters. Immune exposure data for these donors was limited to CMV serostatus.

Sequencing used PBMCs. The TCR comes from a woman between 50 and 59 years old in good health and CMV-seropositive.

CDR3 sequence (DNA): TGTGCCAGCTTAGGAGGGGGGGATGGGTACACTGAAGCTTTCTTT. Its protein product is CASLGGGDGYTEAFF. The gene calls are TRBV19 and TRBJ1-1; D perhaps matches TRBD1 (6 bases). The CDR3 spans 15 residues. Per germline, CDR1 LNHDA and CDR2 SQIVND (reference sequence). The V and J ends lost 9 bases and 3 bases respectively, with 20 bases between them.